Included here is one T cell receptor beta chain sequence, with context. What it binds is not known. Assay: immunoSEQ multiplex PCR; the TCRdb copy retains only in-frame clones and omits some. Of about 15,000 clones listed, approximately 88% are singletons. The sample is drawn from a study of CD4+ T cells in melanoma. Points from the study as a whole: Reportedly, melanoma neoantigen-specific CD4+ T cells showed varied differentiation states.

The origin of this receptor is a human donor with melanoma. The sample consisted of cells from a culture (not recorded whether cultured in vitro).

The CDR3 DNA sequence: TGTGCCAGCAGTGAAGAACTCCCCTTAGCCTTTTGGGAAAAACTGTTTTTT. Its protein is CASSEELPLAFWEKLFF. The chain uses TRBV6-1 and TRBJ1-4; D gene ambiguous. Germline CDR1 MNHNS, CDR2 SASEGT. V gave up 1 base and J gave up 8 bases, with 20 bases separating them. This CDR3 region has 17 residues.